This T cell receptor (beta chain) was sequenced during a study of tumor and adjacent non-tumor tissue in lung cancer. The CDR3 runs 19 residues. Trimming took 5 bases from V and 2 from J; bases not matched to a gene: 13. Germline V lookup: CDR1 MNHEY, CDR2 SVGEGT. The library came from three nested PCR rounds adapted from ARM-PCR protocols. Each CDR3 protein is one row after TCRdb ran MiXCR on the multiplex PCR reads. Among some 71,000 distinct CDR3 sequences listed, around 77% were seen once. This clonotype was counted ten times or more. RNA was extracted from bulk tissue without any cell sorting. Newly diagnosed lung cancer patients had thoracic surgery in China, August–November 2014, without prior chemotherapy.

Sequencing used lung tumor tissue. This receptor was identified in a woman in her thirties or forties with non-small cell lung cancer. The chain uses TRBV6-2 or TRBV6-3 and TRBJ2-3, with 13 nucleotides matching TRBD2. As DNA, the CDR3 is TGTGCCAGCAGTAGTCTACTAGCGGGGGGGCTCGAGTCCACAGATACGCAGTATTTT. Translated, it gives CASSSLLAGGLESTDTQYF.